Presented here are 30 T cell receptor beta chains from one specimen sequenced in a study of OX40 agonist ivuxolimab in advanced cancers. Some clones are missing from TCRdb's copy, which holds only in-frame ones; the method was immunoSEQ multiplex PCR. Among approximately 98,000 clones listed, around 93% were seen once. The sample in question was CD4+ or CD8+ T cells sorted from blood, obtained in a trial of the OX40 agonist ivuxolimab. These receptors were obtained from an adult with an advanced solid tumor such as melanoma, head and neck, liver or kidney cancer.

The chain couples TRBV30 to TRBJ2-5, with D hard to call. Germline V lookup: CDR1 GTSNPN, CDR2 SVGIG (reference sequence). The CDR3 consists of 11 residues. Trimming left V 3 bases short and J 5 bases short, with 7 bases between. CDR3 region: CAWRAEETQYF. The CDR3 region has the DNA TGTGCCTGGAGGGCCGAGGAGACCCAGTACTTC.

This chain links TRBV6-6 with TRBJ1-3; D gene unclear. V was clipped by 4 bases and J by 0 bases, with 10 bases between them. The CDR3 loop spans 15 amino acids. Per germline, CDR1 MNHNY and CDR2 SVGAGI (reference sequence). The CDR3 loop reads CASSSDGFSGNTIYF. As DNA, the CDR3 is TGTGCCAGCAGTTCGGACGGATTCTCTGGAAACACCATATATTTT.

The chain employs TRBV2 and TRBJ1-1; D unclear. This CDR3 is built from 11 residues. V lost 6 bases, J lost 2 bases, and 4 bases lay in between. Germline CDR1 SNHLY, CDR2 FYNNEI. CDR3 sequence reads: CASRDNTEAFF. Written as DNA, the CDR3 is TGTGCCAGCAGGGATAACACTGAAGCTTTCTTT.

The rearrangement joins TRBV10-2 to TRBJ2-1; 13 nucleotides line up with TRBD2. The V and J ends lost 7 bases and 7 bases, in that order; junction bases with no gene match: 4. CDR3 length equals 14 residues. CDR1 WSHSY and CDR2 SAAADI come from the germline V gene. CDR3 DNA sequence: TGCGCCAGCACTCGGACTAGCGGGAGTAATGAGCAGTTCTTC. Translating it yields CASTRTSGSNEQFF.

The chain is built from TRBV5-1 and TRBJ1-2; weak D call: TRBD1 (5 bases). This CDR3 has 15 residues. V gave up 4 bases and J gave up 4 bases, with 17 bases separating them. CDR1 SGHRS and CDR2 YFSETQ come from the germline V gene. CDR3 loop: CASSVDQPGTYGYTF. In DNA form, the CDR3 reads TGCGCCAGCAGCGTTGACCAGCCCGGGACCTATGGCTACACCTTC. The full variable domain, completed using reference TRBV5-1 and TRBJ1-2, is KAGVTQTPRYLIKTRGQQVTLSCSPISGHRSVSWYQQTPGQGLQFLFEYFSETQRNKGNFPGRFSGRQFSNSRSEMNVSTLELGDSALYLCASSVDQPGTYGYTFGSGTRLTVV.

The chain has TRBV18 and TRBJ2-5; D is perhaps TRBD2 (5 bases). V was shortened by 2 bases and J by 2 bases, with 9 bases between the two germline ends. The CDR3 runs 14 residues. Germline lookup yields CDR1 KGHSH and CDR2 LQKENI. CDR3 DNA sequence: TGTGCCAGCTCACCATCGGGGATTCAAGAGACCCAGTACTTC. This encodes CASSPSGIQETQYF.

The chain is built from TRBV11-3 and TRBJ2-5; D remains unclear. Deletions cut 0 bases from V and 5 bases from J, with 13 bases between. This CDR3 has 15 residues. Germline CDR1 is SGHNT and CDR2 is YENEEA. In DNA form, the CDR3 reads TGTGCCAGCAGCTTAGATTGGGCCCTGGAGGAGACCCAGTACTTC. Protein product: CASSLDWALEETQYF.

V usage is TRBV7-8 and J usage is TRBJ1-5; D is possibly TRBD1 (6 bases). Germline V CDR1 and CDR2: SGHVS, FQNEAQ. The length of the CDR3 is 20 residues. V gave up 9 bases and J gave up 0 bases, with 30 bases separating them. The CDR3 spells CARTAGAGSGQLYSNQPQHF. The CDR3 DNA is TGTGCCAGAACAGCGGGGGCCGGTTCTGGACAGCTTTATAGCAATCAGCCCCAGCATTTT.

V gene TRBV5-5 combines with J gene TRBJ1-2, with unresolved D. The germline V and J ends were trimmed by 4 bases and 1 base, with 2 bases remaining between them. This CDR3 has 11 residues. Germline V CDR1 and CDR2: SGHKS, YYEKEE (reference sequence). The CDR3 nucleotides read TGTGCCAGCAGCAGTAACTATGGCTACACCTTC. Translated: CASSSNYGYTF.

The CDR3 sequence is CASSTTGTSASYEQYF. The DNA for the CDR3 is TGTGCCAGTAGTACAACTGGGACTAGCGCCTCCTACGAGCAGTACTTC. The genes are TRBV19 and TRBJ2-7, with 10 bases lining up with TRBD2. CDR3 length: 16 amino acids. CDR1 and CDR2 (germline): LNHDA, SQIVND (reference sequence). Germline trimming cut 4 bases from V and 0 bases from J; bases unmatched to any gene: 6.

The chain has TRBV6-1 and TRBJ1-5; 9 positions match TRBD1. Per the germline V gene, CDR1 is MNHNS and CDR2 is SASEGT. The CDR3 sequence is 16 residues long. The V and J ends lost 4 bases and 4 bases, in that order; junction bases with no gene match: 8. CDR3 region: CASSVAPGTGNQPQHF. The CDR3 DNA sequence: TGTGCCAGCAGTGTGGCCCCCGGGACAGGGAATCAGCCCCAGCATTTT.

DNA for the CDR3: TGCAGCGTTCCTATTTCAAGGACAGGGTCGTCGAATGGCTACACCTTC. Amino acid sequence: CSVPISRTGSSNGYTF. The gene calls are TRBV29-1 and TRBJ1-2, with TRBD1 identical over 8 bases. Germline V CDR1 and CDR2: SQVTM, ANQGSEA. This CDR3 has 16 amino acids. After removal of 5 bases from V and 6 bases from J, the junction contained 17 bases not matched to a gene.

V usage is TRBV19 and J usage is TRBJ1-5, with unresolved D. The germline V gene encodes CDR1 LNHDA and CDR2 SQIVND (reference sequence). Trimming took 1 base from V and 6 from J, leaving 4 bases between them. The CDR3 is 12 residues long. CDR3: CASSIGSQPQHF. In nucleotides, the CDR3 is TGTGCCAGTAGTATAGGGAGTCAGCCCCAGCATTTT.

V and J are TRBV11-2 and TRBJ1-6; a weak D match, TRBD1 (5 bases). Germline-derived CDR1 and CDR2 are SGHAT and FQNNGV. The CDR3 sequence is 16 residues long. The V end lost 5 bases, the J end lost 8 bases, and 19 bases lay between the germline ends. CDR3: CASSRQPGIIDSPLHF. In nucleotides, the CDR3 is TGTGCCAGCAGCAGACAGCCGGGGATTATCGATTCACCCCTCCACTTT.

This clone was found once. The V gene is TRBV5-4, the J gene TRBJ1-1, with 10 bases that match TRBD1. V trimming: 4 bases; J trimming: 4 bases; junction bases outside the gene matches: 7. Looked up from germline, CDR1 is SGHNT and CDR2 is YYREEE (reference sequence). The CDR3 runs 15 residues. DNA of the CDR3: TGTGCCAGCAGCCCTGCCGGGACAGGGGCCACTGAAGCTTTCTTT. Its translation: CASSPAGTGATEAFF.

This clone has just one count. The chain has TRBV5-1 and TRBJ2-2; 9 nucleotides align to TRBD1. Germline V CDR1 and CDR2: SGHRS, YFSETQ. CDR3 length equals 16 residues. V shed 4 bases, J shed 2 bases, and the junction held 6 bases outside the gene matches. CDR3 DNA sequence: TGCGCCAGCAGCCGGGAGGACAGGGGAAACACCGGGGAGCTGTTTTTT. It codes for CASSREDRGNTGELFF.

The J gene is TRBJ1-1, the V gene TRBV5-3, with 9 bases fitting TRBD1. Being an ORF, TRBV5-3 has a function that is uncertain. The CDR3 contains 14 residues. V was pared by 8 bases and J by 8 bases, with 13 bases of the junction left unmatched. DNA for the CDR3: TGTGCCAGCGGACAGGGGCGGGGGATTAAAGAAGCTTTCTTT. Amino acids: CASGQGRGIKEAFF.

This sequence joins TRBV30 and TRBJ2-5; 9 positions agree with TRBD2. The CDR3 runs to 13 residues. In germline, CDR1 is GTSNPN, CDR2 SVGIG (reference sequence). The J segment lost 6 bases and the V segment lost 0 bases, leaving 2 bases of the junction unmatched. CDR3 sequence: CAWSVPSGKTQYF. The DNA of the CDR3 is TGTGCCTGGAGTGTACCTAGCGGGAAGACCCAGTACTTC.

This chain uses TRBV19 with TRBJ1-4; D gene uncertain. This CDR3 has 12 residues. Germline CDR1 and CDR2: LNHDA and SQIVND (reference sequence). Deletions cut 3 bases from V and 7 bases from J, with 6 bases between. The CDR3: CASSMDLEKLFF. DNA for the CDR3: TGTGCCAGTAGTATGGACCTTGAAAAACTGTTTTTT.

This chain links TRBV6-5 with TRBJ2-7, with 8 nucleotides matching TRBD2. J gave up 4 bases and V 8 bases, and 13 bases lay outside the gene matches. This CDR3 is 15 amino acids long. Germline loops: CDR1 MNHEY, CDR2 SVGAGI. The CDR3 protein is CASSPLGGGSYEQYF. CDR3 DNA sequence: TGTGCCAGCTCCCCCCTCGGGGGGGGGTCGTACGAGCAGTACTTC.

V usage is TRBV30 and J usage is TRBJ2-5; D gene unclear. Germline loops: CDR1 GTSNPN, CDR2 SVGIG (reference sequence). Trimming cost V 1 base and J 4 bases, with 13 bases left between them. The CDR3 covers 14 residues. The CDR3 spells CAWSGKNYRETQYF. The CDR3 DNA reads as TGTGCCTGGAGTGGTAAGAATTACAGAGAGACCCAGTACTTC.

The genes are TRBV21-1 and TRBJ2-7; the D call of TRBD1 is as the table states it, not checked on the DNA. TRBV21-1 is an annotated pseudogene. The CDR3 spans 18 residues. The CDR3 sequence: CASSRRWTGGPYYAEQYF. The DNA of the CDR3 is TGTGCCAGCAGCAGGCGCTGGACAGGGGGCCCTTATTACGCTGAGCAGTACTTC.

The chain couples TRBV6-1 to TRBJ2-5; no clear D gene. CDR1 and CDR2 from the germline V gene are MNHNS and SASEGT. Trimming pared 3 bases from V and 4 bases from J, leaving 9 bases between. The CDR3 covers 13 residues. The CDR3 loop reads CASSDGHGETQYF. As DNA, the CDR3 is TGTGCCAGCAGTGACGGCCACGGAGAGACCCAGTACTTC.

V usage is TRBV2 and J usage is TRBJ2-7; tentative D call: TRBD1 (6 bases). The CDR3 is 14 amino acids. CDR1 is SNHLY, CDR2 FYNNEI, per germline. Trimming left V 4 bases short and J 2 bases short, with 12 bases between. The CDR3 is CASSVDRTTYEQYF. The CDR3 nucleotides are TGTGCCAGCAGTGTAGACAGGACGACCTACGAGCAGTACTTC.

V is TRBV27 and J is TRBJ2-6; D is ambiguous. The CDR3 is made up of 14 amino acids. Trimming cost V 3 bases and J 3 bases, with 6 bases left between them. Germline loops: CDR1 MNHEY, CDR2 SMNVEV (reference sequence). This CDR3 is CASSFGGGANVLTF. In DNA form, the CDR3 reads TGTGCCAGCAGTTTTGGTGGTGGGGCCAACGTCCTGACTTTC.

V is TRBV5-5 and J is TRBJ2-6; D may be TRBD1 or TRBD2 (5 bases each). Trimming left V 2 bases short and J 2 bases short, with 8 bases between. CDR3 size: 15 residues. The germline gives CDR1 SGHKS, CDR2 YYEKEE (reference sequence). DNA of the CDR3: TGTGCCAGCAGCTTTCAGGGAGCTGGGGCCAACGTCCTGACTTTC. Encoded protein: CASSFQGAGANVLTF.

V is TRBV7-3 and J is TRBJ2-1; D unclear. This CDR3 spans 13 amino acids. From germline, CDR1 is SGHTA and CDR2 FQGTGA. With 5 bases removed from V and 5 bases from J, the gap between germline ends came to 10 bases. The CDR3 DNA reads as TGTGCCAGCAGCATCGGGTCTAACAATGAGCAGTTCTTC. Translating it yields CASSIGSNNEQFF.

The V call is TRBV5-1, the J call TRBJ2-7, with D possibly matching TRBD2 (6 bases). This CDR3 region has 13 residues. The V gene lost 0 bases and the J gene lost 4 bases, with 8 bases spanning the gap. Germline V lookup: CDR1 SGHRS, CDR2 YFSETQ. CDR3 in DNA: TGCGCCAGCAGCTTGGTACGGGGGTACGAGCAGTACTTC. Amino acids: CASSLVRGYEQYF.

The chain links TRBV9 to TRBJ2-7, with D uncertain. Trimming shortened V by 2 bases and J by 2 bases, and 8 bases separated the two germline ends. Per the germline V gene, CDR1 is SGDLS and CDR2 is YYNGEE. The CDR3 is 13 amino acids. CDR3 sequence (DNA): TGTGCCAGCAGCGTGGACGGAACCTACGAGCAGTACTTC. Its protein is CASSVDGTYEQYF. Full variable domain (missing parts from reference TRBV9 and TRBJ2-7): DSGVTQTPKHLITATGQRVTLRCSPRSGDLSVYWYQQSLDQGLQFLIQYYNGEERAKGNILERFSAQQFPDLHSELNLSSLELGDSALYFCASSVDGTYEQYFGPGTRLTVT.

Written as DNA, the CDR3 is TGTGCCAGCAGCAACTCGGACCACCAAGAGACCCAGTACTTC. It yields the protein CASSNSDHQETQYF. The chain carries TRBV7-2 and TRBJ2-5; D gene ambiguous. V was shortened by 5 bases and J by 0 bases, with 10 bases between the two germline ends. The germline V gene encodes CDR1 SGHTA and CDR2 FQGNSA. The CDR3 is 14 residues long.